The 8 T cell receptor beta chains below were found in one sample sequenced in a study of blood T cell repertoires in COVID-19. The assay was immunoSEQ multiplex PCR, and TCRdb's table has in-frame clones only and misses some. This sample carries about 130,000 clones, 80% to 90% of them seen once, and the ten largest clones take under 3%. Sample: peripheral blood. These receptors all stem from a man in his fifties with active COVID-19.

The rearrangement links TRBV10-3 to TRBJ2-7, with TRBD1 matching 7 bases. CDR1 is ENHRY and CDR2 is SYGVKD in the germline V gene. The CDR3 length is 14 residues. J gave up 3 bases and V 4 bases, and 6 bases lay outside the gene matches. The CDR3 nucleotides are TGTGCCATCAGTGCGTCGACAGGGTACTACGAGCAGTACTTC. It yields the protein CAISASTGYYEQYF.

This sequence joins TRBV30 and TRBJ1-1; a possible D gene is TRBD1 (6 bases). Trimming pared 1 base from V and 6 bases from J, leaving 12 bases between. The CDR3 covers 13 residues. Germline V gene sequence: CDR1 GTSNPN, CDR2 SVGIG (reference sequence). CDR3 region: CAWSAQDRPEAFF. Here the CDR3 DNA reads TGTGCCTGGAGTGCCCAGGACAGACCTGAAGCTTTCTTT. The variable domain in full, completed from reference TRBV30 and TRBJ1-1, reads SQTIHQWPATLVQPVGSPLSLECTVEGTSNPNLYWYRQAAGRGLQLLFYSVGIGQISSEVPQNLSASRPQDRQFILSSKKLLLSDSGFYLCAWSAQDRPEAFFGQGTRLTVV.

In its sample, this clone was seen once. The chain uses TRBV7-9 and TRBJ2-3; 10 bases map to TRBD1. Germline V lookup: CDR1 SEHNR, CDR2 FQNEAQ (reference sequence). The CDR3 totals 14 residues. Trimming took 5 bases from V and 2 from J; bases not matched to a gene: 1. For the CDR3, the DNA is TGTGCCAGCAGCGGGACAGGGGCCACAGATACGCAGTATTTT. Protein sequence: CASSGTGATDTQYF.

The chain links TRBV9 to TRBJ1-1; no reliable D call. CDR1 SGDLS and CDR2 YYNGEE come from the germline V gene. This CDR3 has 13 amino acids. Trimming shortened V by 4 bases and J by 3 bases, and 10 bases separated the two germline ends. CDR3 bases: TGTGCCAGCAGCTCAGGTCCGGACACTGAAGCTTTCTTT. This sequence encodes CASSSGPDTEAFF.

The chain recombines TRBV4-2 with TRBJ1-4; TRBD1 aligns across 7 bases. This CDR3 contains 15 residues. J was trimmed by 8 bases and V by 1 base; bases with no gene match: 7. Germline loops: CDR1 LGHNA, CDR2 YNFKEQ. The CDR3 reads CASSQGRRGQEKLFF. The CDR3 DNA follows: TGTGCCAGCAGCCAAGGTCGGAGGGGGCAGGAAAAACTGTTTTTT.

The chain joins TRBV5-4 to TRBJ1-3; D is perhaps TRBD1 (6 bases). This CDR3 has 16 amino acids. V was pared by 4 bases and J by 1 base, with 15 bases between. Germline assignment: CDR1 SGHNT and CDR2 YYREEE (reference sequence). The CDR3 region is CASSGGGHISGNTIYF. The DNA of the CDR3 is TGTGCCAGCAGCGGGGGGGGACATATTTCTGGAAACACCATATATTTT.

This clone was seen once. The chain employs TRBV12-3 or TRBV12-4 and TRBJ2-7, with D maybe TRBD2 (5 bases). The V and J ends lost 5 bases and 3 bases respectively, with 8 bases between them. The CDR3 spans 12 residues. The CDR3 sequence is CASSPGIYEQYF. CDR3 bases: TGTGCCAGCAGTCCCGGGATCTACGAGCAGTACTTC.

The V call is TRBV28, the J call TRBJ2-5, with TRBD2 matching over 8 bases. The CDR3 runs 14 residues. The germline gives CDR1 MDHEN, CDR2 SYDVKM. The V gene end was trimmed by 5 bases and the J gene end by 7 bases; junction bases not matched to a gene: 9. The CDR3: CASSPAGESRTQYF. The CDR3 DNA is TGTGCCAGCAGTCCAGCGGGGGAGTCCCGGACCCAGTACTTC.